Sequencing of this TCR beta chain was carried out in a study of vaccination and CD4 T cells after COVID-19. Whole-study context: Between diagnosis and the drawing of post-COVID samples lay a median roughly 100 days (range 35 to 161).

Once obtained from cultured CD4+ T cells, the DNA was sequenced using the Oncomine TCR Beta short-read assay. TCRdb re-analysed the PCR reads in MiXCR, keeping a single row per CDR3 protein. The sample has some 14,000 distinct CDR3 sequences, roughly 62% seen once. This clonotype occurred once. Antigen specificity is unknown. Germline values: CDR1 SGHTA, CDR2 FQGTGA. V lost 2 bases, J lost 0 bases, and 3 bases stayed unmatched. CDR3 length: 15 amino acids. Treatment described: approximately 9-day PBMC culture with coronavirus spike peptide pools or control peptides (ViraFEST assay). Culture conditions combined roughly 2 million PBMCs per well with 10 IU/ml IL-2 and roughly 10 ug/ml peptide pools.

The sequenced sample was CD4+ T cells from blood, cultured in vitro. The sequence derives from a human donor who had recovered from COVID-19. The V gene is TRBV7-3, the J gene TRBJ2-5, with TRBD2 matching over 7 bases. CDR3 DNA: TGTGCCAGCAGCTTAGTCGGGGGGTACCAAGAGACCCAGTACTTC. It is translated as CASSLVGGYQETQYF. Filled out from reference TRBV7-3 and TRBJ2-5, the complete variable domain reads GAGVSQTPSNKVTEKGKYVELRCDPISGHTALYWYRQSLGQGPEFLIYFQGTGAADDSGLPNDRFFAVRPEGSVSTLKIQRTERGDSAVYLCASSLVGGYQETQYFGPGTRLLVL.